This TCR beta chain was sequenced during a study of blood T cell repertoires in COVID-19. Study-wide context: The United States, Italy and Spain were the sources of the acute and convalescent COVID-19 samples. Sources were T cells, B-cell-depleted T cells, or PBMCs; the material itself was cDNA or gDNA.

As originally analysed: It was from reference gene primer amplification that nucleated cell counts were estimated. The protocol was immunoSEQ multiplex PCR, while the TCRdb copy is restricted to in-frame clones and leaves out a portion. D and trimming were read from the DNA, whereas the V and J calls and clone size are those reported in that table. The sample includes more than 85,000 clones, about four fifths of them seen just once. This CDR3 has 13 residues. V lost 11 bases and J 4 bases, leaving 17 bases between the germline ends. Germline lookup yields CDR1 MDHEN and CDR2 SYDVKM. Material: peripheral blood. This chain uses TRBV28 with TRBJ1-1; D not resolved. This clonotype was sampled from a human donor in a cohort sampled during active COVID-19. The CDR3 bases are TGTGCCCACAGTTTATTTCCGGGCACTGAAGCTTTCTTT. This codes for CAHSLFPGTEAFF. Full variable domain (remainder filled in from reference TRBV28 and TRBJ1-1): DVKVTQSSRYLVKRTGEKVFLECVQDMDHENMFWYRQDPGLGLRLIYFSYDVKMKEKGDIPEGYSVSREKKERFSLILESASTNQTSMYLCAHSLFPGTEAFFGQGTRLTVV.